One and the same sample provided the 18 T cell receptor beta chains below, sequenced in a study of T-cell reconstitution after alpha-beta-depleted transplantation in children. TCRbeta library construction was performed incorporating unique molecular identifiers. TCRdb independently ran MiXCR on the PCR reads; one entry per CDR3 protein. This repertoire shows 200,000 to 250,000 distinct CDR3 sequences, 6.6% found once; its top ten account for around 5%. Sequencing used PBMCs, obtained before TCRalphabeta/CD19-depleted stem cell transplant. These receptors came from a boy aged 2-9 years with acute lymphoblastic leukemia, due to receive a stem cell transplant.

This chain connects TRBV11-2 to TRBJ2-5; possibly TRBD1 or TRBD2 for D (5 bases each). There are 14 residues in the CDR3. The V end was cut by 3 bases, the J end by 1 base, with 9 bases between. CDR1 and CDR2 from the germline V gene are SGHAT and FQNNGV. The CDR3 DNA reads TGTGCCAGCAGCTTGAGAGGGGCCCAAGAGACCCAGTACTTC. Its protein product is CASSLRGAQETQYF.

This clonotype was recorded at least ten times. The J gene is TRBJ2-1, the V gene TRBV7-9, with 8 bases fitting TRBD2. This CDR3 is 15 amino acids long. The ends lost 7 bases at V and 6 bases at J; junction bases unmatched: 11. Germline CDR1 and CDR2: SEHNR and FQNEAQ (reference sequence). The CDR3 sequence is CASTTERESLNEQFF. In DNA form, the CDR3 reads TGTGCCAGCACCACAGAGCGGGAGAGCCTCAATGAGCAGTTCTTC.

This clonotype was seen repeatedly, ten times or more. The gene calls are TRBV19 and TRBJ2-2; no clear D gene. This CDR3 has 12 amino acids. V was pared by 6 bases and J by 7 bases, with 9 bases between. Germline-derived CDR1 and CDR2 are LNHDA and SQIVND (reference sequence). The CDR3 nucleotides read TGTGCCAGTAGGGTCCAGGACGGGGAGCTGTTTTTT. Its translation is CASRVQDGELFF. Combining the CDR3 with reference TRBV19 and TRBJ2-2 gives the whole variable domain DGGITQSPKYLFRKEGQNVTLSCEQNLNHDAMYWYRQDPGQGLRLIYYSQIVNDFQKGDIAEGYSVSREKKESFPLTVTSAQKNPTAFYLCASRVQDGELFFGEGSRLTVL.

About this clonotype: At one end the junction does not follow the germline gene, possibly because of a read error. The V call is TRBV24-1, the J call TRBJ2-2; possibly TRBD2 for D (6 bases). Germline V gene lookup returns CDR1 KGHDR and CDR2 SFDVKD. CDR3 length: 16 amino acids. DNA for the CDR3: TGTGCCACCAGTGATTCACGGGGCGCGAACACCGGGGGGCTGTTTTTT. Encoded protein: CATSDSRGANTGGLFF.

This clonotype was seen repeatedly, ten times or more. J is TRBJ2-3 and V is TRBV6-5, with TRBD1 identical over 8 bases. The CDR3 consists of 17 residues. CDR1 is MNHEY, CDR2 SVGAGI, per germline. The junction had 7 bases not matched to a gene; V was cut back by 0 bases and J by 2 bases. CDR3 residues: CASSYSQGALDTDTQYF. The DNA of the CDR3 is TGTGCCAGCAGTTACTCGCAGGGGGCCCTCGACACAGATACGCAGTATTTT.

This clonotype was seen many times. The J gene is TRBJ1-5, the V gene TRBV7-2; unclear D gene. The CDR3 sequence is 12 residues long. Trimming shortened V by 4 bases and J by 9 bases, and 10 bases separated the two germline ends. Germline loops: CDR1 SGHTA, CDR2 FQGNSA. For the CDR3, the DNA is TGTGCCAGCAGCTCCCCGCCGGCGCCCCAGCATTTT. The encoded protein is CASSSPPAPQHF.

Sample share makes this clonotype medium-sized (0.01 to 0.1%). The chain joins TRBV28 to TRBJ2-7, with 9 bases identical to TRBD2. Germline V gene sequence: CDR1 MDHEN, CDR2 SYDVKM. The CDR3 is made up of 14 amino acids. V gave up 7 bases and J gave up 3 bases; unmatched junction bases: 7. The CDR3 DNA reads TGTGCCAGCACCATGACTAGCGGTGGCTACGAGCAGTACTTC. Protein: CASTMTSGGYEQYF.

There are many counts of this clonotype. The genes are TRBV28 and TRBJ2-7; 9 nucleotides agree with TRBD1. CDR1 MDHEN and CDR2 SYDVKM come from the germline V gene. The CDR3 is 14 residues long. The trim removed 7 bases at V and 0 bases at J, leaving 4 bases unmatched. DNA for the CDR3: TGTGCCAGCACCGGGACAGGGACCTCCTACGAGCAGTACTTC. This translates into CASTGTGTSYEQYF.

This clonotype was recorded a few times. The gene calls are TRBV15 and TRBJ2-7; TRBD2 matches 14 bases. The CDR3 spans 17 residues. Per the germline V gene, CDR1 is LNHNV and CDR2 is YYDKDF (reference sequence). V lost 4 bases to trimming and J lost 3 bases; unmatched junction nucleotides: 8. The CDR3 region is CATSTYMTSGGGYEQYF. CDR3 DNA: TGTGCCACCAGCACGTATATGACTAGCGGGGGGGGCTACGAGCAGTACTTC.

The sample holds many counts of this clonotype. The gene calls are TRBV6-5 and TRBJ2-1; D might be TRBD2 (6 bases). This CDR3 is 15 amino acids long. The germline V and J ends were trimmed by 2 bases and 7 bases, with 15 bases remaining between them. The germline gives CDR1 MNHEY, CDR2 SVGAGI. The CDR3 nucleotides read TGTGCCAGCAGTTACGGGGGGAGCAAGAGGAATGAGCAGTTCTTC. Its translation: CASSYGGSKRNEQFF.

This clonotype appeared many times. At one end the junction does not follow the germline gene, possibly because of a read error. DNA for the CDR3: TGTGCCAGCAGTCTATACTACAGTGAAGAGTCCCAGTACTTC. Translating it yields CASSLYYSEESQYF. The V call is TRBV6-1, the J call TRBJ2-5, with D unresolved. The CDR3 length is 14 residues. From germline, CDR1 is MNHNS and CDR2 SASEGT.

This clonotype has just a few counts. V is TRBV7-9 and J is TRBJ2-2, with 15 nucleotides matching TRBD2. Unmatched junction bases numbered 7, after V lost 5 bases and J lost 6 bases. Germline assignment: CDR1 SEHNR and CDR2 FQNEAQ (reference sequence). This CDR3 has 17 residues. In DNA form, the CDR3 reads TGTGCCAGCAGCCAACGGACTAGCGGGGGGGCCGCCGGGGAGCTGTTTTTT. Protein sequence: CASSQRTSGGAAGELFF.

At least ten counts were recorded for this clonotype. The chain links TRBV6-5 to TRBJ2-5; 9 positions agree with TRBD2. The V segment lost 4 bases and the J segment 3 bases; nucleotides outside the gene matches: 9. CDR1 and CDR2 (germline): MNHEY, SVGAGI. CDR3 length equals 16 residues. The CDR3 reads CASSLWTSEMEETQYF. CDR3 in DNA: TGTGCCAGCAGTTTATGGACTAGCGAAATGGAAGAGACCCAGTACTTC.

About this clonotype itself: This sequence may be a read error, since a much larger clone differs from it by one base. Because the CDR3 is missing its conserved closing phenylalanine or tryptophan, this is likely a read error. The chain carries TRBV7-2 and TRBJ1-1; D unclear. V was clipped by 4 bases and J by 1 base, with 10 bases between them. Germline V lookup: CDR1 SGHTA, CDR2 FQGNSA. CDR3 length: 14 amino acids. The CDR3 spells CASSSRTANTEAFC. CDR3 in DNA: TGTGCCAGCAGCTCCCGGACCGCGAACACTGAAGCTTTCTGT.

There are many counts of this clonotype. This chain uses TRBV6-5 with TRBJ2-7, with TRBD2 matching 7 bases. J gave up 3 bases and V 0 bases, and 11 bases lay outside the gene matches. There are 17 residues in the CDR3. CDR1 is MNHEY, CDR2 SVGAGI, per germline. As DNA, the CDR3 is TGTGCCAGCAGTTACTCTTTATCAGGGACGGGGGGCTACGAGCAGTACTTC. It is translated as CASSYSLSGTGGYEQYF.

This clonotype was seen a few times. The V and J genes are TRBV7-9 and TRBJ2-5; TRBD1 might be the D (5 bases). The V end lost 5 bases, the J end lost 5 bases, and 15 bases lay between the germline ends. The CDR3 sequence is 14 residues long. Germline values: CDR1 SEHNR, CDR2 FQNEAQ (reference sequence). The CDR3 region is CASSPLDGAETQYF. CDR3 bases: TGTGCCAGCAGCCCCCTTGATGGGGCGGAGACCCAGTACTTC.

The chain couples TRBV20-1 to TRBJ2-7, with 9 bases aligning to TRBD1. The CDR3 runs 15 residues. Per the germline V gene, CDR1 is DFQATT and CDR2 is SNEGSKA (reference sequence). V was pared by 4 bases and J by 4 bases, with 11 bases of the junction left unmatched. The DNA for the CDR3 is TGCAGTGCTATCCCCGGGGACAGGGATTTTTACGAGCAGTACTTC. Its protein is CSAIPGDRDFYEQYF.

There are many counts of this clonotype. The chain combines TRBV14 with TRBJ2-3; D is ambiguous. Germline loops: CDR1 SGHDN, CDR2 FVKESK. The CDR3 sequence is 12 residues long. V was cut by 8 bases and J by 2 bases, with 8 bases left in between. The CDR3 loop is CASGFVTDTQYF. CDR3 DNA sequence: TGTGCCAGCGGCTTCGTCACAGATACGCAGTATTTT.